The clone carrying this T cell receptor beta chain was recorded a few times. No antigen is known for it. It was RNA transcripts that yielded the amplified TCR beta CDR3 regions. First-round RT-PCR targeting the TCR CDR3 was performed with the HTBI primer set. MiXCR, run by TCRdb on the multiplex PCR reads, gives a single entry per CDR3 protein. The sample lists some 250,000 distinct CDR3 sequences, around 15% occurring once. This record comes from a study of T cells in Graves' hyperthyroidism and ophthalmopathy. General study findings and limits: Most thyroid clonotypes with frequency above 0.001 were detected in blood.

Germline CDR1 is MNHEY and CDR2 is SMNVEV (reference sequence). CDR3 length equals 13 residues. V lost 6 bases to trimming and J lost 3 bases, with 8 bases between them. Exclusion followed for patients with uncontrolled infection, other autoimmune disease, pregnancy or lactation. The V call is TRBV27, the J call TRBJ1-4, with D possibly being TRBD1 (5 bases). The source of this sequence is a woman aged 50 to 60 with Graves' hyperthyroidism that later progressed to Graves' ophthalmopathy. Sequenced sample: blood. This CDR3 reads CASSPRANEKLFF. For the CDR3, the DNA is TGTGCCAGCAGCCCCAGGGCTAATGAAAAACTGTTTTTT.